This T cell receptor (beta chain) was recorded in a study of cytomegalovirus exposure and HLA in healthy donors. Primers included in the PCR were 60 Vbeta and 13 Jbeta primers. The table came from immunoSEQ multiplex PCR; TCRdb's copy has only in-frame clones and leaves some out. The sample carries 55,000 to 70,000 clones, more than 75% recorded once. This clone was counted a single time. Germline V lookup: CDR1 KGHSH, CDR2 LQKENI. The CDR3 has 15 amino acids. V lost 3 bases and J lost 2; bases outside the gene matches: 3. Material: PBMCs. V gene TRBV18 combines with J gene TRBJ2-3, with 9 bases identical to TRBD2. The sequence was collected from a male donor in good health and CMV-seronegative. In DNA form, the CDR3 reads TGTGCCAGCTCACCGCGGGGGGGAGTCACAGATACGCAGTATTTT. Amino acid sequence: CASSPRGGVTDTQYF.